This T cell receptor (beta chain) was observed in a study of beta chain features in type 1 diabetes. This clone has a count of ten or more. The study reverse transcribed the entire isolated RNA, so it sequenced expressed TCRB transcripts. The table came from immunoSEQ multiplex PCR; TCRdb's copy has only in-frame clones and leaves some out. The sample has under 800,000 clones; around 15% are singletons. CDR3 length: 10 residues. CDR1 is KGHSH, CDR2 LQKENI, per germline. With 2 bases removed from V and 6 bases from J, the gap between germline ends came to 0 bases. The sequence came from a man between 18 and 35 years old in good health. The V call is TRBV18, the J call TRBJ2-3; no clear D gene. The source material was naive CD4+ T cells from blood. CDR3 DNA: TGTGCCAGCTCACCAGATACGCAGTATTTT. Its protein product is CASSPDTQYF. Based on the CDR3 plus reference TRBV18 and TRBJ2-3, the full variable domain is NAGVMQNPRHLVRRRGQEARLRCSPMKGHSHVYWYRQLPEEGLKFMVYLQKENIIDESGMPKERFSAEFPKEGPSILRIQQVVRGDSAAYFCASSPDTQYFGPGTRLTVL.